A single sample is the source of the 14 T cell receptor beta chains below, sequenced in a study of cytotoxic CD8 clonotypes in ibrutinib-treated CLL. Generated by immunoSEQ multiplex PCR, the TCRdb table keeps only in-frame clones and is missing some. The sample has more than 200,000 clones, about three quarters seen once; the top ten hold just over 15%. The sequenced sample was PBMCs, obtained after 24 months of ibrutinib treatment. The receptors come from a human donor with chronic lymphocytic leukemia.

V usage is TRBV6-5 and J usage is TRBJ2-3; the D gene is possibly TRBD1 (6 bases). The germline V and J ends were trimmed by 6 bases and 2 bases, with 15 bases remaining between them. The CDR3 covers 15 residues. Germline V lookup: CDR1 MNHEY, CDR2 SVGAGI. CDR3: CASSPPDRFTDTQYF. The CDR3 coding sequence is TGTGCCAGCAGCCCCCCCGACAGGTTCACAGATACGCAGTATTTT.

This clone was seen just once. This chain uses TRBV7-6 with TRBJ2-7; 7 nucleotides match TRBD1. The junction had 11 bases not matched to a gene; V was cut back by 5 bases and J by 7 bases. This CDR3 comprises 14 residues. Looked up from germline, CDR1 is SGHVS and CDR2 is FNYEAQ. The CDR3 DNA reads as TGTGCCAGCAGCGCTTACAGGGGAGTGCAGGAGCAGTACTTC. This codes for CASSAYRGVQEQYF.

This clone turned up a few times. The chain employs TRBV4-3 and TRBJ2-7, with D possibly matching TRBD2 (5 bases). There are 15 residues in the CDR3. The ends were cut back, 0 bases at V and 6 bases at J, with 15 bases in the middle. Germline CDR1 is LGHNA and CDR2 is YSLEER. The CDR3 protein is CASSQEGGGSGEQYF. The CDR3 region has the DNA TGCGCCAGCAGCCAAGAGGGCGGAGGTTCGGGCGAGCAGTACTTC.

Notes on this clone: The junction departs from the called germline gene at one end, perhaps through a read error. V gene TRBV6-5 combines with J gene TRBJ2-7, with 9 positions matching TRBD2. Germline assignment: CDR1 MNHEY and CDR2 SVGAGI. There are 14 residues in the CDR3. The CDR3 region is CASRLAGASSEQYF. The CDR3 region has the DNA TGTGCCAGCAGATTAGCGGGAGCTTCCTCCGAGCAGTACTTC.

This chain uses TRBV7-3 with TRBJ1-3; D ambiguous. This CDR3 has 13 residues. The germline V gene has CDR1 SGHTA and CDR2 FQGTGA. Trimming left V 5 bases short and J 4 bases short, with 9 bases between. In DNA, the CDR3 is TGTGCCAGCAGCACCCAGGCGGGAAACACCATATATTTT. It translates to CASSTQAGNTIYF.

In the case of this clone: An end of the junction differs from the germline gene, which may be a read error. Here the CDR3 reads CASSLNGRGGLNF. For the CDR3, the DNA is TGTGCCAGCAGTTTAAACGGGAGAGGGGGCCTTAACTTC. The chain employs TRBV28 and TRBJ2-5, with a tentative D call TRBD1 (7 bases). CDR3 length: 13 amino acids. Germline lookup yields CDR1 MDHEN and CDR2 SYDVKM.

This chain uses TRBV19 with TRBJ2-5; perhaps D is TRBD1 or TRBD2 (6 bases each). Trimming pared 5 bases from V and 5 bases from J, leaving 18 bases between. The V gene's germline CDR1 is LNHDA and CDR2 SQIVND (reference sequence). The CDR3 is 15 amino acids. CDR3 amino acids: CASSPVGGASETQYF. CDR3 sequence (DNA): TGTGCCAGTAGTCCCGTCGGGGGCGCGTCTGAGACCCAGTACTTC.

The chain recombines TRBV6-5 with TRBJ1-1; TRBD1 matches at 9 bases. The germline V gene encodes CDR1 MNHEY and CDR2 SVGAGI. The CDR3 loop spans 14 amino acids. Trimming cost V 6 bases and J 3 bases; bases outside gene matches: 5. The DNA of the CDR3 is TGTGCCAGCAGCCCGGACAGGGGACACACTGAAGCTTTCTTT. Encoded protein: CASSPDRGHTEAFF.

The chain uses TRBV6-5 and TRBJ2-7, with a tentative D call TRBD1 (7 bases). Trimming shortened V by 6 bases and J by 7 bases, and 10 bases separated the two germline ends. Germline V lookup: CDR1 MNHEY, CDR2 SVGAGI. The CDR3 runs 11 residues. DNA for the CDR3: TGTGCCAGCAGCGCGGGACAGGAGCAGTACTTC. Residues: CASSAGQEQYF.

The chain couples TRBV29-1 to TRBJ2-7; D might be TRBD2 (5 bases). Germline V CDR1 and CDR2: SQVTM, ANQGSEA. This CDR3 comprises 13 residues. The ends were cut back, 5 bases at V and 5 bases at J, with 16 bases in the middle. CDR3 in DNA: TGCAGCGTTATCCTAGCCTCAATTCACGAGCAGTACTTC. Translating it yields CSVILASIHEQYF.

This clone was detected only a few times. The CDR3 DNA sequence: TGTGCCAGCAGACCGACACCATTTGCCTACAATGAGCAGTTCTTC. Protein: CASRPTPFAYNEQFF. V usage is TRBV6-5 and J usage is TRBJ2-1; D is undetermined. Germline-derived CDR1 and CDR2 are MNHEY and SVGAGI. This CDR3 is built from 15 residues. V was clipped by 6 bases and J by 2 bases, with 14 bases between them.

The V call is TRBV23-1, the J call TRBJ2-1; D is perhaps TRBD2 (6 bases). TRBV23-1 is recorded as an ORF, its role being uncertain. V was cut by 0 bases and J by 8 bases, with 20 bases left in between. CDR3 size: 17 residues. CDR3 sequence reads: CASSQSSGRGIGDEQFF. CDR3 bases: TGCGCCAGCAGTCAATCTTCCGGTCGGGGGATCGGGGATGAGCAGTTCTTC.

This clone was counted a few times. This rearrangement joins TRBV9 to TRBJ2-1, with D perhaps given as TRBD1 or TRBD2 (5 bases each). V lost 3 bases and J lost 7, with 14 bases in between. The CDR3 loop spans 14 amino acids. Germline CDR1 and CDR2: SGDLS and YYNGEE. The CDR3 sequence: CASSDEWGWNEQFF. DNA of the CDR3: TGTGCCAGCAGCGATGAATGGGGGTGGAATGAGCAGTTCTTC.

This clone was observed a few times. V gene TRBV5-8 combines with J gene TRBJ2-1; 7 nucleotides agree with TRBD2. This CDR3 spans 16 amino acids. J was trimmed by 4 bases and V by 0 bases; bases with no gene match: 7. Germline V lookup: CDR1 SGHTS, CDR2 YDEGEE. The CDR3 protein is CASSLDGREWYNEQFF. The CDR3 DNA reads TGTGCCAGCAGCTTGGACGGGCGGGAGTGGTACAATGAGCAGTTCTTC.